The next 32 T cell receptor beta chains were all read from a single sample in a study of shared clonotypes between healthy human individuals. Generated by immunoSEQ multiplex PCR, the TCRdb table keeps only in-frame clones and is missing some. The sample yields roughly 1.5 million clones, 98% seen once. The specimen was naive CD4+ T cells sorted from blood. Specified subset: CD45RA+ positively selected. Receptors originate from a man between 25 and 39 years old in good health.

The rearrangement uses TRBV7-2 and TRBJ1-1; D is unclear. Germline V gene data show CDR1 as SGHTA and CDR2 as FQGNSA. The CDR3 sequence is 14 residues long. The V gene lost 1 base and the J gene lost 3 bases, with 9 bases spanning the gap. The CDR3 DNA reads TGTGCCAGCAGCTTAGTTCGGGCCGACACTGAAGCTTTCTTT. Protein sequence: CASSLVRADTEAFF.

The chain joins TRBV28 to TRBJ2-7; TRBD2 matches at 7 bases. Germline-derived CDR1 and CDR2 are MDHEN and SYDVKM. The CDR3 length is 15 residues. The J segment lost 4 bases and the V segment lost 8 bases, leaving 14 bases of the junction unmatched. CDR3 coding DNA: TGTGCCAGCTGTCCGGCTAGCGGAGATAAGTACGAGCAGTACTTC. Protein product: CASCPASGDKYEQYF. Supplemented by reference TRBV28 and TRBJ2-7, the full variable domain reads DVKVTQSSRYLVKRTGEKVFLECVQDMDHENMFWYRQDPGLGLRLIYFSYDVKMKEKGDIPEGYSVSREKKERFSLILESASTNQTSMYLCASCPASGDKYEQYFGPGTRLTVT.

This clone was recorded once. The rearrangement uses TRBV6-6 and TRBJ1-1; D gene ambiguous. Deletions cut 5 bases from V and 2 bases from J, with 9 bases between. Per the germline V gene, CDR1 is MNHNY and CDR2 is SVGAGI (reference sequence). The CDR3 extends over 13 amino acids. The CDR3 DNA follows: TGTGCCAGCAGTCGACACACCAACACTGAAGCTTTCTTT. It encodes CASSRHTNTEAFF.

The chain has TRBV28 and TRBJ2-3, with D perhaps assigned TRBD1 or TRBD2 (5 bases each). V lost 5 bases to trimming and J lost 1 base, with 13 bases between them. The CDR3 has 15 residues. Per germline, CDR1 MDHEN and CDR2 SYDVKM. The CDR3 nucleotides read TGTGCCAGCAGTCCTAATACGGGGCGCACAGATACGCAGTATTTT. This codes for CASSPNTGRTDTQYF.

This clone was recorded only once. The chain employs TRBV20-1 and TRBJ1-2; D uncertain. The V end lost 1 base, the J end lost 4 bases, and 4 bases lay between the germline ends. The germline V gene has CDR1 DFQATT and CDR2 SNEGSKA (reference sequence). The CDR3 extends over 11 amino acids. The CDR3 nucleotides read TGCAGTGCTAGAGTCGCCTATGGCTACACCTTC. Translating gives CSARVAYGYTF.

This chain joins TRBV7-9 and TRBJ1-4; D call uncertain. The germline CDR1 and CDR2 sequences are SEHNR and FQNEAQ (reference sequence). The CDR3 sequence is 14 residues long. Trimming shortened V by 0 bases and J by 8 bases, and 10 bases separated the two germline ends. The CDR3 DNA reads TGTGCCAGCAGCTTAGCGGGGTCGGGGGAAAAACTGTTTTTT. This encodes CASSLAGSGEKLFF. Supplemented by reference TRBV7-9 and TRBJ1-4, the full variable domain reads DTGVSQNPRHKITKRGQNVTFRCDPISEHNRLYWYRQTLGQGPEFLTYFQNEAQLEKSRLLSDRFSAERPKGSFSTLEIQRTEQGDSAMYLCASSLAGSGEKLFFGSGTQLSVL.

The chain combines TRBV30 with TRBJ1-5; no reliable D call. V was cut by 0 bases and J by 8 bases, with 11 bases left in between. This CDR3 comprises 13 residues. CDR1 GTSNPN and CDR2 SVGIG come from the germline V gene (reference sequence). The chain's CDR3 is CAWSVLSVEPQHF. DNA for the CDR3: TGTGCCTGGAGTGTTCTCAGTGTTGAGCCCCAGCATTTT.

The DNA of the CDR3 is TGTGCCAGCAGCTTACTCCGTGGGAGGGTCTACGAGCAGTACTTC. Amino acid sequence: CASSLLRGRVYEQYF. The chain uses TRBV11-2 and TRBJ2-7; 7 bases agree with TRBD2. The CDR3 sequence is 15 residues long. The germline CDR1 and CDR2 sequences are SGHAT and FQNNGV. The V gene end was trimmed by 2 bases and the J gene end by 3 bases; junction bases not matched to a gene: 7.

A single count supports this clone. This chain joins TRBV9 and TRBJ2-3, with a tentative D call TRBD2 (5 bases). V lost 4 bases and J lost 2, with 11 bases in between. The CDR3 is made up of 14 amino acids. The germline CDR1 and CDR2 sequences are SGDLS and YYNGEE. In DNA, the CDR3 is TGTGCCAGCAGCCCCACTAGTTACACAGATACGCAGTATTTT. This gives the protein CASSPTSYTDTQYF.

The rearrangement joins TRBV4-3 to TRBJ1-5; no firm D call. The germline V gene encodes CDR1 LGHNA and CDR2 YSLEER. V lost 0 bases to trimming and J lost 0 bases, with 6 bases between them. This CDR3 comprises 15 residues. This CDR3 is CASSQDLNSNQPQHF. CDR3 nucleotides: TGCGCCAGCAGCCAAGATTTAAATAGCAATCAGCCCCAGCATTTT.

The genes are TRBV7-9 and TRBJ2-7; 14 nucleotides line up with TRBD2. With V trimmed by 5 bases and J by 5 bases, 5 bases remained unmatched. Germline lookup yields CDR1 SEHNR and CDR2 FQNEAQ (reference sequence). This CDR3 contains 15 residues. In DNA, the CDR3 is TGTGCCAGCAGCACCGGGACTAGCGGGAGAAACGAGCAGTACTTC. It encodes CASSTGTSGRNEQYF. Drawing the rest from reference TRBV7-9 and TRBJ2-7, the complete variable domain is DTGVSQNPRHKITKRGQNVTFRCDPISEHNRLYWYRQTLGQGPEFLTYFQNEAQLEKSRLLSDRFSAERPKGSFSTLEIQRTEQGDSAMYLCASSTGTSGRNEQYFGPGTRLTVT.

The J gene is TRBJ1-1, the V gene TRBV5-4; the match to TRBD1 covers 10 bases. The V gene's germline CDR1 is SGHNT and CDR2 YYREEE (reference sequence). With V trimmed by 4 bases and J by 5 bases, 5 bases remained unmatched. This CDR3 has 14 residues. The CDR3 loop is CASSQGQGRTEAFF. For the CDR3, the DNA is TGTGCCAGCAGCCAGGGACAGGGGCGAACTGAAGCTTTCTTT.

In the case of this clone: The same CDR3 also results from other DNA sequences found in this sample. The chain recombines TRBV20-1 with TRBJ1-2, with unresolved D. V gave up 6 bases and J gave up 1 base, with 6 bases separating them. The V gene's germline CDR1 is DFQATT and CDR2 SNEGSKA (reference sequence). CDR3 length: 11 amino acids. CDR3: CSARDNYGYTF. The DNA of the CDR3 is TGCAGTGCCCGTGATAACTATGGCTACACCTTC.

This chain joins TRBV18 and TRBJ2-7; 10 nucleotides align to TRBD2. The germline CDR1 and CDR2 sequences are KGHSH and LQKENI. Losses at the gene ends were 3 bases for V and 0 bases for J; bases not matched to a gene: 2. The CDR3 extends over 15 amino acids. The CDR3 DNA is TGTGCCAGCTCACCTAGCGGGAGGCCCTCCTACGAGCAGTACTTC. Its protein product is CASSPSGRPSYEQYF.

The chain couples TRBV5-4 to TRBJ2-7; TRBD2 matches 9 bases. From germline, CDR1 is SGHNT and CDR2 YYREEE (reference sequence). J lost 6 bases, V lost 4 bases, and 8 bases had no gene match. The CDR3 runs 14 residues. The CDR3 region has the DNA TGTGCCAGCAGCCCGCGTAGCGGGAGCCTCGAGCAGTACTTC. Translation gives CASSPRSGSLEQYF.

The J gene is TRBJ2-7, the V gene TRBV29-1; no clear D. The germline V gene has CDR1 SQVTM and CDR2 ANQGSEA. This CDR3 has 12 residues. V was cut by 6 bases and J by 2 bases, with 11 bases left in between. DNA of the CDR3: TGCAGCGTCAGTTCGACACCCTACGAGCAGTACTTC. It yields the protein CSVSSTPYEQYF.

Here the CDR3 reads CASTPGQGDTEAFF. CDR3 coding DNA: TGTGCCAGCACCCCGGGACAGGGGGACACTGAAGCTTTCTTT. This chain links TRBV18 with TRBJ1-1; TRBD1 matches at 11 bases. J lost 3 bases, V lost 8 bases, and 5 bases had no gene match. Germline V CDR1 and CDR2: KGHSH, LQKENI. The CDR3 runs 14 residues.

On this clone: This same CDR3 is encoded by further DNA sequences in the sample. The V call is TRBV9, the J call TRBJ2-4; 7 nucleotides agree with TRBD2. CDR3 length equals 14 residues. The germline V gene has CDR1 SGDLS and CDR2 YYNGEE. V shed 0 bases, J shed 6 bases, and the junction held 3 bases outside the gene matches. As DNA, the CDR3 is TGTGCCAGCAGCGTAGCGGGAGGTGGAAACATTCAGTACTTC. It is translated as CASSVAGGGNIQYF. The entire variable domain, with the rest obtained from reference TRBV9 and TRBJ2-4, is as follows: DSGVTQTPKHLITATGQRVTLRCSPRSGDLSVYWYQQSLDQGLQFLIQYYNGEERAKGNILERFSAQQFPDLHSELNLSSLELGDSALYFCASSVAGGGNIQYFGAGTRLSVL.

This clone was counted a single time. The chain has TRBV11-2 and TRBJ1-2; D gene unclear. Looked up from germline, CDR1 is SGHAT and CDR2 is FQNNGV. There are 16 residues in the CDR3. Between the trimmed V and J ends, which lost 6 bases and 0 bases, there was a span of 17 bases. This CDR3 is CASRGVMRRSNYGYTF. DNA of the CDR3: TGTGCCAGCAGGGGTGTGATGAGGCGATCTAACTATGGCTACACCTTC.

This clone was observed once. Other DNA sequences in the same sample also yield this CDR3. The chain uses TRBV15 and TRBJ2-7; D gene ambiguous. Trimming took 1 base from V and 3 from J, leaving 4 bases between them. Germline V gene data show CDR1 as LNHNV and CDR2 as YYDKDF (reference sequence). The CDR3 has 12 amino acids. The CDR3 region is CATSRARYEQYF. CDR3 bases: TGTGCCACCAGCAGAGCTCGCTACGAGCAGTACTTC.

The chain has TRBV11-2 and TRBJ1-4; possibly TRBD1 for D (6 bases). Germline values: CDR1 SGHAT, CDR2 FQNNGV. The CDR3 extends over 14 amino acids. Trimming shortened V by 5 bases and J by 7 bases, and 14 bases separated the two germline ends. CDR3 amino acids: CASSPTGLGEKLFF. DNA of the CDR3: TGTGCCAGCAGCCCCACAGGGTTAGGTGAAAAACTGTTTTTT.

The CDR3 here is CASSLEREGPVVEQFF. CDR3 sequence (DNA): TGTGCCAGCAGCTTGGAACGGGAGGGCCCCGTGGTTGAGCAGTTCTTC. The chain combines TRBV5-6 with TRBJ2-1, with 8 bases matching TRBD2. Losses at the gene ends were 0 bases for V and 9 bases for J; bases not matched to a gene: 11. CDR3 length: 16 amino acids. The germline V gene has CDR1 SGHDT and CDR2 YYEEEE.

This sequence joins TRBV9 and TRBJ2-3, with D perhaps TRBD1 or TRBD2 (5 bases each). CDR3 length equals 17 residues. Deletions cut 3 bases from V and 0 bases from J, with 17 bases between. Germline loops: CDR1 SGDLS, CDR2 YYNGEE. Here the CDR3 DNA reads TGTGCCAGCAGCGAGGGGCCAACAGCGGCTAGCACAGATACGCAGTATTTT. This gives the protein CASSEGPTAASTDTQYF. The entire variable domain, with the rest obtained from reference TRBV9 and TRBJ2-3, is as follows: DSGVTQTPKHLITATGQRVTLRCSPRSGDLSVYWYQQSLDQGLQFLIQYYNGEERAKGNILERFSAQQFPDLHSELNLSSLELGDSALYFCASSEGPTAASTDTQYFGPGTRLTVL.

This clone has only one observation. One end of the junction does not line up with germline, which may come from a read error. The chain recombines TRBV10-2 with TRBJ2-5, with 10 bases that match TRBD2. Looked up from germline, CDR1 is WSHSY and CDR2 is SAAADI. This CDR3 spans 17 amino acids. CDR3 sequence: CASRESIRRLAGETQYF. Here the CDR3 DNA reads TGCGCCAGCAGAGAGTCCATTCGCCGACTAGCGGGAGAGACCCAGTACTTC.

Concerning this clone itself: Other DNA sequences in the sample encode the same CDR3. This chain links TRBV9 with TRBJ2-1; 7 bases align to TRBD2. Per germline, CDR1 SGDLS and CDR2 YYNGEE. CDR3 length: 14 amino acids. Trimming took 2 bases from V and 7 from J; bases not matched to a gene: 6. The CDR3 region has the DNA TGTGCCAGCAGCGTTGGCGGGAGAGGGAATGAGCAGTTCTTC. Protein: CASSVGGRGNEQFF.

V usage is TRBV5-1 and J usage is TRBJ2-7, with 9 bases identical to TRBD1. The CDR3 consists of 15 residues. Germline loops: CDR1 SGHRS, CDR2 YFSETQ. J was trimmed by 7 bases and V by 3 bases; bases with no gene match: 11. CDR3 bases: TGCGCCAGCAGCTCGGGACCGGGACAGGGCCAAGAGCAGTACTTC. Its protein product is CASSSGPGQGQEQYF. The whole variable domain, filled in from reference TRBV5-1 and TRBJ2-7, reads KAGVTQTPRYLIKTRGQQVTLSCSPISGHRSVSWYQQTPGQGLQFLFEYFSETQRNKGNFPGRFSGRQFSNSRSEMNVSTLELGDSALYLCASSSGPGQGQEQYFGPGTRLTVT.

This clone was seen at least ten times. V is TRBV10-2 and J is TRBJ2-7; D not certain. Trimming took off 1 base at V and 0 bases at J, with 10 bases between the two ends. The V gene's germline CDR1 is WSHSY and CDR2 SAAADI. CDR3 length: 15 amino acids. DNA of the CDR3: TGCGCCAGCAGTGAGTGGAGTACGGCCTCCTACGAGCAGTACTTC. It specifies CASSEWSTASYEQYF.

Concerning this clone itself: In the same sample, other DNA sequences code for this CDR3. This rearrangement joins TRBV6-5 to TRBJ2-7; 9 nucleotides match TRBD1. CDR1 is MNHEY, CDR2 SVGAGI, per germline. Unmatched junction bases numbered 2, after V lost 6 bases and J lost 2 bases. CDR3 size: 13 residues. This chain's CDR3 is CASSNRGPYEQYF. In DNA, the CDR3 is TGTGCCAGCAGCAACAGGGGGCCCTACGAGCAGTACTTC.

The chain is built from TRBV19 and TRBJ2-3; 8 bases match TRBD2. The germline CDR1 and CDR2 sequences are LNHDA and SQIVND (reference sequence). Trimming removed 1 base from V and 3 bases from J; junction bases left unmatched: 3. CDR3 length: 15 residues. The CDR3 DNA sequence: TGTGCCAGTAGTATAGGGGTAGCGGGAACAGATACGCAGTATTTT. The encoded protein is CASSIGVAGTDTQYF.

The CDR3 reads CASGDMIPGLAGGPQVFEQYF. CDR3 coding DNA: TGTGCCAGCGGGGATATGATCCCCGGCCTAGCGGGAGGGCCACAAGTATTCGAGCAGTACTTC. The chain couples TRBV7-4 to TRBJ2-7; TRBD2 matches 12 bases. This CDR3 is 21 amino acids long. Trimming at V came to 8 bases and at J to 6 bases, leaving 29 bases not matched to a gene. Looked up from germline, CDR1 is SGHVT and CDR2 is SQSDAQ. The variable domain in full, with the rest retrieved from reference TRBV7-4 and TRBJ2-7, is GAGVSQSPRYKVAKRGRDVALRCDSISGHVTLYWYRQTLGQGSEVLTYSQSDAQRDKSGRPSGRFSAERPERSVSTLKIQRTEQGDSAVYLCASGDMIPGLAGGPQVFEQYFGPGTRLTVT.

This sequence joins TRBV19 and TRBJ2-1; 10 bases are shared with TRBD2. J lost 4 bases, V lost 4 bases, and 10 bases had no gene match. The germline gives CDR1 LNHDA, CDR2 SQIVND (reference sequence). The CDR3 spans 17 residues. CDR3 sequence reads: CASSTSGRVLLYNEQFF. DNA of the CDR3: TGTGCCAGTAGTACTAGCGGGAGAGTGCTTTTATACAATGAGCAGTTCTTC.

V and J are TRBV19 and TRBJ1-1; no clear D gene. This CDR3 has 14 residues. The V gene's germline CDR1 is LNHDA and CDR2 SQIVND (reference sequence). The germline V and J ends were trimmed by 4 bases and 1 base, with 10 bases remaining between them. The CDR3 is CASSNFVANTEAFF. CDR3 nucleotide sequence: TGTGCCAGTAGTAATTTCGTCGCGAACACTGAAGCTTTCTTT.